The next 24 T cell receptor beta chains were all read from a single sample in a study of blood T cell repertoires in COVID-19. Only in-frame clones appear in the TCRdb table, and some are missing; sequencing was by immunoSEQ multiplex PCR. This table holds roughly 220,000 clones, 90% found once. Sequenced sample: PBMCs or T cells enriched from blood (not recorded which). These receptors all come from a man aged 30 to 39 who had been exposed to COVID-19.

The V gene is TRBV6-2 or TRBV6-3, the J gene TRBJ2-2, with 8 bases aligning to TRBD2. The CDR3 consists of 15 residues. V shed 6 bases and J 5 bases; nucleotides not matched to a gene: 8. The germline V gene encodes CDR1 MNHEY and CDR2 SVGEGT. The CDR3 loop reads CASSPGTRDTGELFF. The DNA for the CDR3 is TGTGCCAGCAGCCCCGGGACTAGAGATACCGGGGAGCTGTTTTTT.

The chain joins TRBV2 to TRBJ2-3; D gene unclear. This CDR3 spans 13 amino acids. Trimming shortened V by 6 bases and J by 0 bases, and 7 bases separated the two germline ends. Germline V gene sequence: CDR1 SNHLY, CDR2 FYNNEI. CDR3 residues: CASRPTSTDTQYF. DNA for the CDR3: TGTGCCAGCAGGCCTACTAGCACAGATACGCAGTATTTT.

V and J are TRBV19 and TRBJ2-7, with 8 bases matching TRBD2. The junction had 1 base not matched to a gene; V was cut back by 3 bases and J by 3 bases. The CDR3 extends over 13 amino acids. The germline V gene encodes CDR1 LNHDA and CDR2 SQIVND (reference sequence). DNA for the CDR3: TGTGCCAGTAGTATCGGGAGGGACTACGAGCAGTACTTC. Protein sequence: CASSIGRDYEQYF.

The J gene is TRBJ2-5, the V gene TRBV5-1; 13 nucleotides agree with TRBD2. Germline V CDR1 and CDR2: SGHRS, YFSETQ. The CDR3 covers 16 residues. V was clipped by 4 bases and J by 9 bases; unmatched bases: 12. In DNA form, the CDR3 reads TGCGCCAGCAGCCCGGGAGGGACTAGCGGGGCGACACCCCAGTACTTC. Encoded protein: CASSPGGTSGATPQYF.

The chain joins TRBV4-1 to TRBJ1-6; TRBD1 matches 7 bases. Trimming at V came to 3 bases and at J to 6 bases, leaving 11 bases not matched to a gene. Per germline, CDR1 MGHRA and CDR2 YSYEKL. The CDR3 is 17 amino acids. CDR3 sequence: CASSQPGQRPRNSPLHF. The CDR3 DNA is TGCGCCAGCAGCCAGCCGGGACAGAGACCCCGTAATTCACCCCTCCACTTT.

Notes on this clone: Its ends do not fully match the called genes, so a read error is possible. The chain couples TRBV6-2 or TRBV6-3 to TRBJ2-3, with TRBD2 matching over 11 bases. The germline gives CDR1 MNHEY, CDR2 SVGEGT. The CDR3 consists of 16 residues. CDR3 region: CASSDSSGGTTVTQYF. The CDR3 nucleotides are TGTGCCAGCAGTGACTCTAGCGGGGGGACAACGGTTACGCAGTATTTT.

The J gene is TRBJ1-6, the V gene TRBV6-1, with D uncertain. The CDR3 length is 17 residues. Trimming shortened V by 1 base and J by 0 bases, and 10 bases separated the two germline ends. Germline V gene lookup returns CDR1 MNHNS and CDR2 SASEGT. CDR3 sequence reads: CASSEVPTSSYNSPLHF. In DNA form, the CDR3 reads TGTGCCAGCAGTGAAGTTCCCACGAGCTCCTATAATTCACCCCTCCACTTT.

The J gene is TRBJ1-6, the V gene TRBV7-2, with 7 bases fitting TRBD1. Per germline, CDR1 SGHTA and CDR2 FQGNSA. J lost 7 bases, V lost 7 bases, and 10 bases had no gene match. The CDR3 loop spans 15 amino acids. CDR3 coding DNA: TGTGCCAGCACCTTGGAAGGAGGGGGCAATTCACCCCTCCACTTT. This gives the protein CASTLEGGGNSPLHF.

This clone was detected only once. The chain uses TRBV2 and TRBJ1-5; the match to TRBD1 covers 7 bases. Germline V gene sequence: CDR1 SNHLY, CDR2 FYNNEI. The CDR3 is 16 residues long. The V and J ends lost 5 bases and 2 bases, in that order; junction bases with no gene match: 9. CDR3 sequence: CASSPDRDDRNQPQHF. For the CDR3, the DNA is TGTGCCAGCAGTCCCGACAGGGACGATCGCAATCAGCCCCAGCATTTT.

This clone occurred a few times. The chain employs TRBV13 and TRBJ1-4; no clear D gene. Germline loops: CDR1 PRHDT, CDR2 FYEKMQ (reference sequence). This CDR3 has 13 residues. Trimming left V 4 bases short and J 7 bases short, with 10 bases between. CDR3 sequence reads: CASSSYPSEKLFF. CDR3 DNA: TGTGCCAGCAGCTCCTACCCAAGTGAAAAACTGTTTTTT. The full variable domain, in which reference TRBV13 and TRBJ1-4 provide the parts outside the CDR3, is AAGVIQSPRHLIKEKRETATLKCYPIPRHDTVYWYQQGPGQDPQFLISFYEKMQSDKGSIPDRFSAQQFSDYHSELNMSSLELGDSALYFCASSSYPSEKLFFGSGTQLSVL.

The CDR3 is CASSVRGGFNTGELFF. Written as DNA, the CDR3 is TGTGCCAGCAGCGTGCGGGGGGGCTTTAACACCGGGGAGCTGTTTTTT. The V and J genes are TRBV9 and TRBJ2-2, with 9 bases aligning to TRBD2. The CDR3 extends over 16 amino acids. V was pared by 2 bases and J by 2 bases, with 4 bases of the junction left unmatched. Per germline, CDR1 SGDLS and CDR2 YYNGEE.

The CDR3 reads CASSLEHYSPLHF. The CDR3, as DNA: TGCGCCAGCAGCTTGGAGCATTATTCACCCCTCCACTTT. V is TRBV5-1 and J is TRBJ1-6, with no clear D. V lost 0 bases to trimming and J lost 8 bases, with 6 bases between them. This CDR3 has 13 amino acids. CDR1 is SGHRS and CDR2 is YFSETQ in the germline V gene.

V is TRBV4-1 and J is TRBJ1-1, with D possibly matching TRBD1 (6 bases). Germline lookup yields CDR1 MGHRA and CDR2 YSYEKL. Trimming removed 4 bases at V and 5 bases at J, with 20 bases between. The CDR3 has 16 residues. DNA of the CDR3: TGCGCCAGCAGCCTGACTATAAACAGGGTTCGGACTGAAGCTTTCTTT. It translates to CASSLTINRVRTEAFF.

This chain uses TRBV5-1 with TRBJ2-5; 8 bases are shared with TRBD1. Germline V gene lookup returns CDR1 SGHRS and CDR2 YFSETQ. The CDR3 loop spans 13 amino acids. V gave up 6 bases and J gave up 4 bases; unmatched junction bases: 5. The DNA for the CDR3 is TGCGCCAGCACCGATGGACAGGGAGAGACCCAGTACTTC. It encodes CASTDGQGETQYF.

V gene TRBV6-5 combines with J gene TRBJ2-7, with D perhaps TRBD1 (6 bases). V lost 8 bases and J 3 bases, leaving 14 bases between the germline ends. The germline gives CDR1 MNHEY, CDR2 SVGAGI. The CDR3 totals 13 residues. The CDR3 DNA reads TGTGCCAGCCAAGCAGGGGCGGGCTACGAGCAGTACTTC. Amino acid sequence: CASQAGAGYEQYF.

This clone was found a few times. V is TRBV2 and J is TRBJ1-4, with D tentatively TRBD1 (6 bases). Trimming shortened V by 2 bases and J by 7 bases, and 14 bases separated the two germline ends. The germline V gene has CDR1 SNHLY and CDR2 FYNNEI. The CDR3 has 15 residues. The CDR3 region has the DNA TGTGCCAGCAGTGAACAGGGGCCTTGGGGTGAAAAACTGTTTTTT. It codes for CASSEQGPWGEKLFF.

The chain links TRBV9 to TRBJ2-7; D might be TRBD2 (6 bases). Germline CDR1 is SGDLS and CDR2 is YYNGEE. The CDR3 covers 15 residues. The ends were cut back, 0 bases at V and 3 bases at J, with 13 bases in the middle. The CDR3 reads CASSVAGTEVYEQYF. CDR3 bases: TGTGCCAGCAGCGTAGCCGGGACTGAGGTCTACGAGCAGTACTTC. The whole variable domain, filled in from reference TRBV9 and TRBJ2-7, reads DSGVTQTPKHLITATGQRVTLRCSPRSGDLSVYWYQQSLDQGLQFLIQYYNGEERAKGNILERFSAQQFPDLHSELNLSSLELGDSALYFCASSVAGTEVYEQYFGPGTRLTVT.

The chain employs TRBV13 and TRBJ2-5, with 10 positions matching TRBD2. There are 15 residues in the CDR3. The junction had 6 bases not matched to a gene; V was cut back by 3 bases and J by 5 bases. The germline V gene has CDR1 PRHDT and CDR2 FYEKMQ (reference sequence). CDR3 DNA sequence: TGTGCCAGCAGCTTGAGAACTAGCGGGGCCGAGACCCAGTACTTC. This encodes CASSLRTSGAETQYF.

The V gene is TRBV24-1, the J gene TRBJ1-2; tentative D call: TRBD1 (5 bases). This CDR3 is 13 amino acids long. V was cut by 7 bases and J by 4 bases, with 12 bases left in between. The germline V gene encodes CDR1 KGHDR and CDR2 SFDVKD. This CDR3 reads CATSPFQGYGYTF. CDR3 nucleotide sequence: TGTGCCACCAGCCCCTTCCAGGGCTATGGCTACACCTTC.

This clone was picked up one time. The chain has TRBV11-2 and TRBJ2-3; D might be TRBD2 (6 bases). The germline V gene encodes CDR1 SGHAT and CDR2 FQNNGV. The CDR3 sequence is 15 residues long. Trimming pared 2 bases from V and 4 bases from J, leaving 13 bases between. CDR3 in amino acids: CASSLRGDQADTQYF. CDR3 in DNA: TGTGCCAGCAGCTTACGCGGGGACCAGGCAGATACGCAGTATTTT.

The V gene is TRBV18, the J gene TRBJ1-2; 10 positions agree with TRBD1. The CDR3 spans 17 residues. V lost 5 bases and J lost 5; bases outside the gene matches: 14. CDR1 and CDR2 from the germline V gene are KGHSH and LQKENI. The CDR3 DNA is TGTGCCAGCTCAACGAACTCCGGGACAGGGGTTGGATATGGCTACACCTTC. It codes for CASSTNSGTGVGYGYTF.

This chain links TRBV3-1 (or the pseudogene TRBV3-2) with TRBJ1-1, with a possible D match to TRBD1 (6 bases). CDR3 length equals 14 residues. Germline CDR1 LGHDT, CDR2 YNNKEL (reference sequence). Trimming shortened V by 3 bases and J by 2 bases, and 10 bases separated the two germline ends. In nucleotides, the CDR3 is TGTGCCAGCAGCCAGGGACATTTCAACACTGAAGCTTTCTTT. Translation: CASSQGHFNTEAFF.

The chain employs TRBV19 and TRBJ1-6, with 11 bases that match TRBD1. V trimming: 6 bases; J trimming: 10 bases; junction bases outside the gene matches: 14. Germline V gene lookup returns CDR1 LNHDA and CDR2 SQIVND (reference sequence). The CDR3 has 17 amino acids. In DNA form, the CDR3 reads TGTGCCAGTAGCATCGGGACAGGGGGTCTGATGGGGTCACCCCTCCACTTT. Encoded protein: CASSIGTGGLMGSPLHF.

The chain combines TRBV19 with TRBJ2-2, with a weak D call TRBD1 (5 bases). V lost 5 bases and J lost 5, with 12 bases in between. Germline CDR1 is LNHDA and CDR2 is SQIVND (reference sequence). The CDR3 contains 14 residues. Here the CDR3 reads CASSVQTETGELFF. The DNA for the CDR3 is TGTGCCAGTAGTGTCCAGACAGAAACCGGGGAGCTGTTTTTT.